This T cell receptor beta chain derives from a study of CD8 T cells in Susac syndrome. In regard to this clonotype: Its antigen is unidentified. The junction shows a germline mismatch at one end, possibly a read error.

Broader study findings: Individuals included in the TCR sequencing and HLA analysis were acknowledged by the study to be relatively few in number.

Reverse transcription used roughly 0.45 to 1 ug RNA and random hexamers. TCR beta CDR3 was amplified by immunoSEQ covering 54 Vbeta and 13 Jbeta. Each CDR3 protein gets one entry after TCRdb re-called the immunoSEQ multiplex PCR reads with MiXCR. The table records more than 200,000 distinct CDR3 sequences, just under 95% of them present only once. This CDR3 comprises 14 residues. Germline values: CDR1 SNHLY, CDR2 FYNNEI. TCR beta was sequenced from blood CD8+ and CD4+ T cells. The multiple sclerosis controls were treatment-naive patients affected by stable or active relapsing-remitting disease. The V call is TRBV2, the J call TRBJ2-2; TRBD2 is a possible D gene (5 bases). The sample comprised CD4+ T cells from PBMCs. This receptor was obtained from a human donor with multiple sclerosis. CDR3 DNA sequence: TGTGCCAGCAGTGATCCAATTACCACCGGGGAGCTGCTTTTT. Translated: CASSDPITTGELLF.